A selection of T cell receptor beta chains follows, all from one sample in a study of T cell responses to AZD1222 COVID-19 vaccine. Sequenced by immunoSEQ multiplex PCR; TCRdb stores in-frame clones only, minus some. The sample has some 130,000 clones, 70% to 90% seen once; the top ten hold 9.5%. This specimen consisted of peripheral blood, obtained 28 days after the second AZD1222 dose. The receptors originated from an adult who received the AZD1222 COVID-19 vaccine. The CDR3 runs from the conserved cysteine through the conserved F or W. The D gene is left open where the match is weak. Not all rows give a size; the values are once, few, many and, for expanded clones, a class.

v_call,d_call,j_call,clone_size,cdr3_aa,cdr3_nt
TRBV3-1/TRBV3-2,-,TRBJ1-1,once,CASSQAGGNTEAFF,TGTGCCAGCAGCCAGGCCGGGGGGAACACTGAAGCTTTCTTT
TRBV5-1,TRBD1,TRBJ1-1,-,CASSSLRGGTEAFF,TGCGCCAGCAGCTCCCTCAGGGGGGGCACTGAAGCTTTCTTT
TRBV7-9,TRBD1,TRBJ2-7,-,CASSEEGQGYEQYF,TGTGCCAGCAGCGAAGAGGGACAGGGCTACGAGCAGTACTTC
TRBV5-1,TRBD2,TRBJ2-7,-,CASSLVLAGRHEQYF,TGCGCCAGCAGCTTGGTACTAGCGGGAAGGCACGAGCAGTACTTC
TRBV7-9,-,TRBJ2-2,-,CASSRLSAGELFF,TGTGCCAGCAGCCGACTTTCGGCCGGGGAGCTGTTTTTT
TRBV21-1,-,TRBJ2-6,-,CASSWARDRTIKLSSGANVLTF,TGTGCCAGCAGCTGGGCCCGGGACAGAACAATAAAACTGAGCTCTGGGGCCAACGTCCTGACTTTC
TRBV24-1,-,TRBJ2-5,-,CATSDGRPSETQYF,TGTGCCACCAGTGATGGACGTCCCTCAGAGACCCAGTACTTC
TRBV9,-,TRBJ1-2,-,CASSATDYGYTF,TGTGCCAGCAGCGCGACGGATTATGGCTACACCTTC
TRBV20-1,-,TRBJ1-6,-,CSAGVGSPLHF,TGCAGTGCTGGCGTTGGTTCACCCCTCCACTTT
TRBV7-9,-,TRBJ2-2,once,CASSLGNTGELFF,TGTGCCAGCAGCTTAGGAAACACCGGGGAGCTGTTTTTT
TRBV7-8,-,TRBJ1-2,few,CASSLYSIGNYGYTF,TGTGCCAGCAGCTTATATAGTATCGGTAACTATGGCTACACCTTC
TRBV4-2,-,TRBJ1-2,-,CASSQDSQKKDGYTF,TGTGCCAGCAGCCAAGATAGTCAGAAGAAGGATGGCTACACCTTC
TRBV19,-,TRBJ1-4,once,CASSIDGSGLNEKLFF,TGTGCCAGTAGTATCGATGGTTCCGGGCTTAATGAAAAACTGTTTTTT
TRBV3-1/TRBV3-2,TRBD2,TRBJ2-7,-,CASSPTSGRNYEQYF,TGTGCCAGCAGCCCAACTAGCGGGAGGAATTACGAGCAGTACTTC
TRBV12-3/TRBV12-4,TRBD1,TRBJ1-5,-,CASRRTGSQPQHF,TGTGCCAGCAGGCGGACAGGGAGCCAGCCCCAGCATTTT
TRBV18,-,TRBJ1-2,-,CASSPQEGSNYGYTF,TGTGCCAGCTCACCACAGGAAGGGAGCAACTATGGCTACACCTTC
TRBV6-2/TRBV6-3,-,TRBJ2-5,-,CASSPLFGYKETQYF,TGTGCCAGCAGCCCGCTGTTTGGCTATAAGGAGACCCAGTACTTC
TRBV4-1,TRBD1,TRBJ2-7,-,CASSPGTGGGYEQYF,TGCGCCAGCAGCCCCGGGACAGGGGGCGGCTACGAGCAGTACTTC
TRBV7-8,-,TRBJ1-2,-,CASSPWLGPGNSNYGYTF,TGTGCCAGCAGTCCTTGGCTGGGCCCGGGGAATTCTAACTATGGCTACACCTTC
TRBV7-2,-,TRBJ1-2,-,CASSLWGTNYGYTF,TGTGCCAGCAGCTTATGGGGCACTAACTATGGCTACACCTTC
TRBV6-5,-,TRBJ1-5,-,CASSYSGGSNQPQHF,TGTGCCAGCAGTTACTCGGGTGGAAGCAATCAGCCCCAGCATTTT
TRBV18,-,TRBJ2-7,-,CASSPFTRGPSHEQYF,TGTGCCAGCTCACCATTTACGCGGGGGCCGTCCCACGAGCAGTACTTC